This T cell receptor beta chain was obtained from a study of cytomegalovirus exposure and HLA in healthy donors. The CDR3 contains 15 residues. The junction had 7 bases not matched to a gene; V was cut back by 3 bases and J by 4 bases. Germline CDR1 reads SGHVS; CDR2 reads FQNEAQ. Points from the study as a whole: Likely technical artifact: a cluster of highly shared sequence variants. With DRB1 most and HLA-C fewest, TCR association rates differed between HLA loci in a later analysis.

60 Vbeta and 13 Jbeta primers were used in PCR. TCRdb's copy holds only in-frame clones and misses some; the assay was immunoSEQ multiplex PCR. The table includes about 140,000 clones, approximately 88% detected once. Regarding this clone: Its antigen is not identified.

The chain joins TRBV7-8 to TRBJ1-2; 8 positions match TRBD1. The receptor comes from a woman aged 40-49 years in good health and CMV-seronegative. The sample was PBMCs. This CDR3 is CASSLTGAFFYGYTF. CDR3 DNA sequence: TGTGCCAGCAGCTTGACAGGGGCGTTTTTCTATGGCTACACCTTC.